A selection of T cell receptor beta chains follows, all from one sample in a study of blood T cell repertoires in COVID-19. TCRdb's table, derived via immunoSEQ multiplex PCR, lists solely in-frame clones and lacks some. This table holds a few hundred thousand clones, over 75% found once. The material sequenced was PBMCs or T cells enriched from blood (not recorded which). The source is a man younger than 45 who had recovered from COVID-19. CDR3s leave out the opening cysteine and the closing phenylalanine or tryptophan. Part of the rows lack a size; the others show once, few, many or a class for expanded clones.

v_call: TRBV3-1/TRBV3-2
j_call: TRBJ1-3
clone_size: NA
cdr3_aa: ASSVEGNTIY

v_call: TRBV27
j_call: TRBJ1-6
clone_size: NA
cdr3_aa: ASSPHTSSYNSPLH

v_call: TRBV5-1
j_call: TRBJ2-1
clone_size: NA
cdr3_aa: ASSFGSGANNEQF

v_call: TRBV4-2
j_call: TRBJ2-1
clone_size: NA
cdr3_aa: ASSQAGGNEQF

v_call: TRBV28
j_call: TRBJ1-6
clone_size: NA
cdr3_aa: ASKRLGLQNSPLH

v_call: TRBV5-1
j_call: TRBJ2-2
clone_size: NA
cdr3_aa: ASSFLAGPNTGELF

v_call: TRBV9
j_call: TRBJ2-6
clone_size: NA
cdr3_aa: ASTDPDRGLSGANVLT

v_call: TRBV18
j_call: TRBJ2-3
clone_size: NA
cdr3_aa: ASSPPRSTDTQY

v_call: TRBV30
j_call: TRBJ1-2
clone_size: NA
cdr3_aa: AWKRQANYGYT

v_call: TRBV7-2
j_call: TRBJ2-5
clone_size: NA
cdr3_aa: ASKGPLGQGSQTQY

v_call: TRBV3-1/TRBV3-2
j_call: TRBJ1-5
clone_size: NA
cdr3_aa: ASSQAGGNQPQH

v_call: TRBV18
j_call: TRBJ1-1
clone_size: NA
cdr3_aa: ASSPDMNTEAF

v_call: TRBV6-5
j_call: TRBJ1-3
clone_size: NA
cdr3_aa: ASMLGGPGNTIY

v_call: TRBV5-1
j_call: TRBJ2-5
clone_size: NA
cdr3_aa: ASSLTSGDQETQY

v_call: TRBV6-1
j_call: TRBJ1-5
clone_size: NA
cdr3_aa: ASSARPTERGNQPQH

v_call: TRBV29-1
j_call: TRBJ1-5
clone_size: NA
cdr3_aa: SVWTGYSNQPQH

v_call: TRBV5-4
j_call: TRBJ2-2
clone_size: NA
cdr3_aa: ASSPVGGGNTGELF

v_call: TRBV4-1
j_call: TRBJ2-3
clone_size: once
cdr3_aa: ASSQAQGAGTDTQY

v_call: TRBV2
j_call: TRBJ1-2
clone_size: NA
cdr3_aa: ASSDYDRGDHGYT

v_call: TRBV15
j_call: TRBJ2-3
clone_size: NA
cdr3_aa: ATSRVPGGPNTDTQY

v_call: TRBV5-1
j_call: TRBJ1-1
clone_size: NA
cdr3_aa: ASSLGGTVEAF

v_call: TRBV5-5
j_call: TRBJ2-7
clone_size: NA
cdr3_aa: ASSQNTGHEQY

v_call: TRBV2
j_call: TRBJ2-6
clone_size: NA
cdr3_aa: ASSEVQRKSGANVLT

v_call: TRBV10-3
j_call: TRBJ1-5
clone_size: NA
cdr3_aa: AIRRQGGNQPQH

v_call: TRBV13
j_call: TRBJ2-7
clone_size: NA
cdr3_aa: ASSRSYEQY

v_call: TRBV28
j_call: TRBJ1-2
clone_size: NA
cdr3_aa: ASSTPFPFYGYT

v_call: TRBV10-3
j_call: TRBJ1-2
clone_size: NA
cdr3_aa: AISESAGYGYT

v_call: TRBV9
j_call: TRBJ2-1
clone_size: NA
cdr3_aa: ASSVATRRGYNEQF

v_call: TRBV28
j_call: TRBJ1-2
clone_size: NA
cdr3_aa: ASTENGGTGLYYGYT

v_call: TRBV29-1
j_call: TRBJ2-1
clone_size: few
cdr3_aa: SVEDLAGGQNEQF

v_call: TRBV10-3
j_call: TRBJ1-2
clone_size: NA
cdr3_aa: AISDPAGTEGGYT